This paragraph covers one T cell receptor beta chain sequence. Antigen: not known. The data derive from a study of T-cell reconstitution after alpha-beta-depleted transplantation in children. General observations from the study: T-cell numbers and diversity one year post-transplant derived largely from freshly generated T cells. The origin of high day-60 TCRbeta diversity in some patients lay in surviving recipient T cells and thymic progenitors. Roughly two months post-transplant, alpha-beta T cells reportedly originated from several hundred graft clones that had expanded.

Unique molecular identifiers were incorporated during preparation of the TCRbeta library. TCRdb reprocessed the PCR reads with MiXCR, giving one entry per CDR3 protein. The table has about a million distinct CDR3 sequences, around 30% seen once. Germline V gene data show CDR1 as SGHTA and CDR2 as FQGNSA. The CDR3 spans 16 residues. Trimming took 4 bases from V and 4 from J; bases not matched to a gene: 4. This chain links TRBV7-2 with TRBJ2-3; 14 bases align to TRBD2. The TCR originated in a boy younger than two who had a stem cell transplant for SCID, so the T cells may come from the graft donor. The specimen was PBMCs, mostly from graft donor cells, collected 360 days after TCRalphabeta/CD19-depleted stem cell transplant. CDR3 sequence: CASSSWTSGGSDTQYF. As DNA, the CDR3 is TGTGCCAGCAGCTCATGGACTAGCGGGGGGTCAGATACGCAGTATTTT.